This TCR beta chain was captured in a study of blood T cell repertoires in COVID-19. About the study: COVID-19 samples, acute and convalescent, were from the United States, Italy and Spain. PBMCs, B-cell-depleted T cells, or T cells provided the cDNA or gDNA that made up the material.

Germline-derived CDR1 and CDR2 are MNHEY and SVGEGT. This CDR3 has 16 residues. The V and J ends lost 7 bases and 1 base respectively, with 19 bases between them. Original handling: By means of reference gene primer amplification, nucleated cell counts were estimated. Libraries were prepared by immunoSEQ multiplex PCR; TCRdb keeps only in-frame clonotypes and omits some of them. The V and J calls and the clone size are those of that table, but D and trimming were determined from the DNA. The top ten clones hold over 0.85% of a sample with roughly 32,000 clones, more than 85% of them seen once. This chain connects TRBV6-2 or TRBV6-3 to TRBJ1-1, with a tentative D call TRBD1 (5 bases). The clonotype comes from a male donor with active COVID-19. The source material was peripheral blood. CDR3 nucleotides: TGTGCCAGCATCCCCGCTCGGGGGATCTCGAACACTGAAGCTTTCTTT. This translates into CASIPARGISNTEAFF.